This T cell receptor beta chain was sequenced in a study of cytomegalovirus exposure and HLA in healthy donors. Study observations and caveats: A later analysis associated approximately 17,000 TCR beta sequences with HLA alleles at a 0.05 false discovery rate. Prior analysis indicated that the majority of TCR beta V segments exhibited productivity approximately 87% or approximately 30% of the time. Investigators reported 150 to 200 TCR beta chains as tied to cytomegalovirus.

Concerning this clone itself: What it binds is not known.

CDR3 length: 17 residues. The V end lost 5 bases, the J end lost 3 bases, and 20 bases lay between the germline ends. Germline CDR1 MNHEY, CDR2 SMNVEV (reference sequence). The PCR made use of 60 Vbeta and 13 Jbeta primers. Measured with immunoSEQ multiplex PCR; TCRdb has only the in-frame clones, and not every one. This sample has roughly 120,000 clones, with roughly three quarters found just once. The genes are TRBV27 and TRBJ2-4; D possibly corresponds to TRBD2 (6 bases). Sequencing input: PBMCs. This clonotype was sampled from a woman aged 18-30 years in good health and CMV-seropositive. The CDR3 DNA follows: TGTGCCAGCAGTCCCATCCGGACGGAGGGAGGCAAAAACATTCAGTACTTC. Its protein product is CASSPIRTEGGKNIQYF.